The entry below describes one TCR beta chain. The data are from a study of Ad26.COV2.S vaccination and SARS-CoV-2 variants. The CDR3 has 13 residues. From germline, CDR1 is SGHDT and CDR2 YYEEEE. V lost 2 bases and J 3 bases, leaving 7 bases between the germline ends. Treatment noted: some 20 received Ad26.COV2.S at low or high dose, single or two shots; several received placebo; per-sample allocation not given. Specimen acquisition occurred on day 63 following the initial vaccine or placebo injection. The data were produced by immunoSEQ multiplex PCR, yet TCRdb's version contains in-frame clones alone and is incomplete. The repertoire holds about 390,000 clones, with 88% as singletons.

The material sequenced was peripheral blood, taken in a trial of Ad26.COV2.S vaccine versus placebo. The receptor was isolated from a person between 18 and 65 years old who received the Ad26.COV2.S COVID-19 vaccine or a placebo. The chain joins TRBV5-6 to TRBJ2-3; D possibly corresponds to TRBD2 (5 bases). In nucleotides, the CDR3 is TGTGCCAGCAGCTTTCAGCGGACAGATACGCAGTATTTT. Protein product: CASSFQRTDTQYF.